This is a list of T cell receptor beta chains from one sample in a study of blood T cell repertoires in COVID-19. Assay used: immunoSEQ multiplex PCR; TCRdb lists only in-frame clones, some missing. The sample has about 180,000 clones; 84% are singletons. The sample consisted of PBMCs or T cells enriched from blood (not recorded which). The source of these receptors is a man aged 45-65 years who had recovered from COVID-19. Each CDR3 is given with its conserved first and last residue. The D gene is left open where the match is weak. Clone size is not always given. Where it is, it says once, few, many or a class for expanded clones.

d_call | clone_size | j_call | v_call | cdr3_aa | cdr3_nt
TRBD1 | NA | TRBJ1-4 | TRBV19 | CASSPGQGSEKLFF | TGTGCCAGTAGTCCGGGACAGGGGAGCGAAAAACTGTTTTTT
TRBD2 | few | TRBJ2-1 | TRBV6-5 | CASSYWTSGVNNEQFF | TGTGCCAGCAGTTACTGGACTAGCGGGGTCAACAATGAGCAGTTCTTC
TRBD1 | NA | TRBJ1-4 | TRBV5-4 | CASRMTGGNEKLFF | TGTGCCAGCAGGATGACAGGGGGTAATGAAAAACTGTTTTTT
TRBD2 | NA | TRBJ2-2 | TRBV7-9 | CASSNPRGLAGSGELFF | TGTGCCAGCAGCAACCCAAGAGGACTAGCGGGGTCCGGGGAGCTGTTTTTT
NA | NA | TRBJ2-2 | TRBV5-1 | CASSLTGNTGELFF | TGCGCCAGCAGCTTAACAGGGAACACCGGGGAGCTGTTTTTT
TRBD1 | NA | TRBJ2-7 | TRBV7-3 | CASSRDSRYEQYF | TGTGCCAGCAGTAGGGACAGTCGCTACGAGCAGTACTTC
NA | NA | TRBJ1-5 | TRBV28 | CASRPQGASNQPQHF | TGTGCCAGCAGGCCACAGGGAGCGAGCAATCAGCCCCAGCATTTT
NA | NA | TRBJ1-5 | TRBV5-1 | CASSVTGQANQPQHF | TGCGCCAGCAGCGTGACGGGACAAGCCAATCAGCCCCAGCATTTT
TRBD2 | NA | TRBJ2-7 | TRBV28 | CASSLRLAGGQGEQYF | TGTGCCAGCAGTTTAAGACTAGCGGGGGGGCAAGGCGAGCAGTACTTC
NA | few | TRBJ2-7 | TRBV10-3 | CAIKRTDSYEQYF | TGTGCCATCAAGAGGACAGACTCCTACGAGCAGTACTTC
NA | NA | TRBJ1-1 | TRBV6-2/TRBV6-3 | CASSPSGGGAFF | TGTGCCAGCAGCCCCAGCGGGGGTGGGGCTTTCTTT
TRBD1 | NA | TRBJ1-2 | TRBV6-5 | CASRNHRGMSYGYTF | TGTGCCAGCAGGAACCACAGGGGAATGTCTTATGGCTACACCTTC
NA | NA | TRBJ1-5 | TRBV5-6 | CASSLNRVRPQHF | TGTGCCAGCAGCTTAAACAGGGTGAGGCCCCAGCATTTT
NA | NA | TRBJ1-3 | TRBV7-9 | CASSFTGPGNTIYF | TGTGCCAGCAGCTTCACAGGGCCTGGAAACACCATATATTTT
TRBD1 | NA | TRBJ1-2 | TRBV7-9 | CASRQGVEGYTF | TGTGCCAGCAGGCAGGGGGTGGAAGGCTACACCTTC
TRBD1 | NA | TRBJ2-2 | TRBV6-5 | CASTLDRVYTGELFF | TGTGCCAGCACCCTTGACAGGGTTTACACCGGGGAGCTGTTTTTT
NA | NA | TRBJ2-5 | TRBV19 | CASSMETIRGALSRETQYF | TGTGCCAGTAGTATGGAAACCATACGGGGGGCCCTTTCTCGAGAGACCCAGTACTTC
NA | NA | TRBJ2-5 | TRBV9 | CASSVDWRQETQYF | TGTGCCAGCAGCGTAGATTGGCGGCAAGAGACCCAGTACTTC
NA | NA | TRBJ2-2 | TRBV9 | CASSVVGTPTGELFF | TGTGCCAGCAGCGTAGTTGGGACACCCACCGGGGAGCTGTTTTTT
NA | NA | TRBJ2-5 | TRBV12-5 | CASGSTDSLQETQYF | TGTGCTAGTGGTTCGACAGACAGTCTCCAAGAGACCCAGTACTTC
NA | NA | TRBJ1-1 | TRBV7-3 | CASSLGDPREPEAFF | TGTGCCAGCAGCTTGGGGGACCCCCGGGAGCCTGAAGCTTTCTTT
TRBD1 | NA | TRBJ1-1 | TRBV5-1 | CASSKQGAQGTEAFF | TGCGCCAGCAGCAAACAGGGGGCGCAGGGAACTGAAGCTTTCTTT